Presented here are 5 T cell receptor beta chains from one specimen sequenced in a study of shared clonotypes between healthy human individuals. Only in-frame clones appear in the TCRdb table, and some are missing; sequencing was by immunoSEQ multiplex PCR. The sample lists millions of clones, 85% to 95% occurring once. The specimen sequenced was naive CD4+ T cells sorted from blood. Subset in this sample: CD45RA+ positively selected. These receptors all come from a man between 18 and 35 years old in good health.

The V gene is TRBV7-2, the J gene TRBJ2-3; maybe TRBD2 (5 bases). The germline V gene has CDR1 SGHTA and CDR2 FQGNSA. Between the trimmed V and J ends, which lost 2 bases and 6 bases, there was a span of 15 bases. CDR3 size: 15 residues. CDR3: CASSLNSRRVDTQYF. CDR3 sequence (DNA): TGTGCCAGCAGCTTAAATTCTAGGCGGGTTGATACGCAGTATTTT.

The rearrangement joins TRBV9 to TRBJ2-3, with 7 positions matching TRBD1. The germline V gene has CDR1 SGDLS and CDR2 YYNGEE. V shed 3 bases, J shed 5 bases, and the junction held 9 bases outside the gene matches. The CDR3 covers 15 residues. The CDR3 loop reads CASSAAGGRLDTQYF. CDR3 DNA: TGTGCCAGCAGCGCCGCAGGGGGTCGGTTAGATACGCAGTATTTT.

This chain uses TRBV6-6 with TRBJ2-1; the D is unclear. V lost 2 bases and J 2 bases, leaving 13 bases between the germline ends. The CDR3 has 16 amino acids. From germline, CDR1 is MNHNY and CDR2 SVGAGI (reference sequence). Here the CDR3 reads CASSYRLTLPYNEQFF. The CDR3 nucleotides read TGTGCCAGCAGTTACAGGTTGACCCTGCCCTACAATGAGCAGTTCTTC.

CDR3 coding DNA: TGTGCCAGTAGTAAGGCTCACAGCCTGGGTAACACCGGGGAGCTGTTTTTT. As protein: CASSKAHSLGNTGELFF. The chain uses TRBV19 and TRBJ2-2; D is unclear. Germline CDR1 LNHDA, CDR2 SQIVND (reference sequence). This CDR3 comprises 17 residues. V was trimmed by 4 bases and J by 2 bases, leaving 17 bases between them.

The chain employs TRBV18 and TRBJ2-3; 9 bases are shared with TRBD2. The CDR3 has 16 amino acids. V shed 2 bases and J 4 bases; nucleotides not matched to a gene: 7. CDR1 KGHSH and CDR2 LQKENI come from the germline V gene. This CDR3 reads CASSPLLAGMSDTQYF. CDR3 nucleotides: TGTGCCAGCTCACCATTGCTAGCGGGAATGTCAGATACGCAGTATTTT.